This TCR beta chain was sequenced during a study of CD4 T cells in relation to SARS-CoV-2 and coronaviruses. The unexposed donors gave CD4+ T cells in about 2010-2019, prior to COVID-19. Isolation of CD4+ T cells took place after about 9 days in culture. Unexposed-donor CD4+ T cells were probed with SARS-CoV-2 S/N and four cold-coronavirus spikes, cells permitting. CDR3 length: 19 amino acids. In germline, CDR1 is KGHSH, CDR2 LQKENI. The junction had 13 bases not matched to a gene; V was cut back by 3 bases and J by 1 base. TCRdb's copy holds only in-frame clones and misses some; the assay was immunoSEQ multiplex PCR. The sample yields just under 20,000 clones, more than 65% seen once. Only a few counts were recorded for this clone. No antigen is known for it. Findings and limits, study-wide: No crossreactivity against non-spike viral proteins was tested here.

The TCR sequence derives from a human donor in good health. V is TRBV18 and J is TRBJ1-5, with TRBD1 matching over 9 bases. The sequenced sample was CD4+ T cells from PBMCs, cultured in vitro. The CDR3 sequence: CASSPSPGQGKGSNQPQHF. CDR3 nucleotide sequence: TGTGCCAGCTCACCTTCACCGGGACAGGGAAAAGGGAGCAATCAGCCCCAGCATTTT.